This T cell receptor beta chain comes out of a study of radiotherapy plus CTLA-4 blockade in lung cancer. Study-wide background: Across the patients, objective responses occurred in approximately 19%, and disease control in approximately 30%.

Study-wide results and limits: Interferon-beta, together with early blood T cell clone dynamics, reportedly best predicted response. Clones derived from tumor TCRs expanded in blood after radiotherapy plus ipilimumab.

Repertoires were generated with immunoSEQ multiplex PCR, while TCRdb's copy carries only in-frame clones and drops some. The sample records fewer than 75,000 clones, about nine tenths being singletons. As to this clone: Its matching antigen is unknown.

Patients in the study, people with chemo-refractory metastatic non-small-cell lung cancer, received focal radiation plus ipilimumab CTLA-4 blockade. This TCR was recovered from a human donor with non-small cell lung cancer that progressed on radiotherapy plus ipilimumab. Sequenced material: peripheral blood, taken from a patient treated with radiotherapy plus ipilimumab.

The DNA of the CDR3 is TGTGCCTGGAGTGTACGGGGGGATGAAAAACTGTTTTTT. It is translated as CAWSVRGDEKLFF. The chain combines TRBV30 with TRBJ1-4; possible D gene TRBD1, 5 bases. Trimming took off 0 bases at V and 6 bases at J, with 8 bases between the two ends. CDR1 is GTSNPN and CDR2 is SVGIG in the germline V gene (reference sequence). The CDR3 is 13 residues long.